Below are 32 T cell receptor beta chains sequenced from a single sample in a study of blood T cells in healthy people across ages. For the second PCR, which ran for about 6 to 12 cycles, a sample-barcoded 5' primer and a J-beta primer mix were used. In TCRdb, the 5' RACE reads were re-called with MiXCR into one record per CDR3 protein. The table shows around 1,000,000 distinct CDR3 sequences, with about two fifths occurring only once. The sample taken for sequencing was blood. These receptors were taken from a man aged 18 to 30 in good health.

To note about this clonotype: One end of the junction fails to match germline, which may point to a read error. V usage is TRBV20-1 and J usage is TRBJ1-6; D remains unclear. The CDR3 sequence is 13 residues long. Looked up from germline, CDR1 is DFQATT and CDR2 is SNEGSKA (reference sequence). The DNA for the CDR3 is TGCAGTGCTTTTCATACGGAGCGCGGACCCCCCCACTTT. Amino acids: CSAFHTERGPPHF.

This chain joins TRBV5-1 and TRBJ2-1; tentative D call: TRBD1 (5 bases). Germline-derived CDR1 and CDR2 are SGHRS and YFSETQ. The V and J ends lost 4 bases and 3 bases respectively, with 14 bases between them. The CDR3 totals 15 residues. The CDR3 DNA follows: TGCGCCAGCAGCCAGGACACTCCCCACTACAATGAGCAGTTCTTC. Its translation is CASSQDTPHYNEQFF. The full variable domain, its missing parts supplied by reference TRBV5-1 and TRBJ2-1, is KAGVTQTPRYLIKTRGQQVTLSCSPISGHRSVSWYQQTPGQGLQFLFEYFSETQRNKGNFPGRFSGRQFSNSRSEMNVSTLELGDSALYLCASSQDTPHYNEQFFGPGTRLTVL.

V gene TRBV4-1 combines with J gene TRBJ1-5; TRBD1 matches 10 bases. V shed 0 bases, J shed 2 bases, and the junction held 7 bases outside the gene matches. The CDR3 is 18 residues long. CDR1 is MGHRA, CDR2 YSYEKL, per germline. As DNA, the CDR3 is TGCGCCAGCAGCCAAGATGGGACAGGGGCGTTGGGCAATCAGCCCCAGCATTTT. This encodes CASSQDGTGALGNQPQHF.

This clonotype was seen a handful of times. The chain has TRBV7-2 and TRBJ2-1; a possible D gene is TRBD2 (5 bases). The CDR3 runs to 13 residues. The V gene's germline CDR1 is SGHTA and CDR2 FQGNSA. V lost 9 bases to trimming and J lost 9 bases, with 18 bases between them. Here the CDR3 reads CASYGKIHGEQFF. Here the CDR3 DNA reads TGTGCCAGTTACGGGAAAATACACGGTGAGCAGTTCTTC.

The chain carries TRBV28 and TRBJ1-1; the D gene is possibly TRBD1 (6 bases). The V end was cut by 6 bases, the J end by 8 bases, with 13 bases between. This CDR3 spans 12 amino acids. Looked up from germline, CDR1 is MDHEN and CDR2 is SYDVKM. The CDR3 here is CASSLRQAEAFF. The CDR3 DNA sequence: TGTGCCAGCAGCTTAAGACAGGCAGAAGCTTTCTTT. Variable domain in full (rest from reference TRBV28 and TRBJ1-1): DVKVTQSSRYLVKRTGEKVFLECVQDMDHENMFWYRQDPGLGLRLIYFSYDVKMKEKGDIPEGYSVSREKKERFSLILESASTNQTSMYLCASSLRQAEAFFGQGTRLTVV.

The chain couples TRBV5-1 to TRBJ1-6; D is ambiguous. The CDR3 totals 16 residues. The germline V gene encodes CDR1 SGHRS and CDR2 YFSETQ. V lost 0 bases, J lost 11 bases, and 18 bases lay in between. CDR3 DNA sequence: TGCGCCAGCAGCTTGGCCAACCCAGCCCCCGATCCACCCCTCCACTTT. This sequence encodes CASSLANPAPDPPLHF.

This sequence joins TRBV10-3 and TRBJ2-1, with D maybe TRBD2 (5 bases). Germline values: CDR1 ENHRY, CDR2 SYGVKD. Trimming left V 2 bases short and J 8 bases short, with 13 bases between. The CDR3 spans 14 residues. CDR3 protein: CAISEPGTVDEQFF. The CDR3 DNA is TGTGCCATCAGTGAGCCGGGAACGGTCGATGAGCAGTTCTTC.

The chain combines TRBV4-2 with TRBJ1-3; D remains ambiguous. Germline V gene sequence: CDR1 LGHNA, CDR2 YNFKEQ. Trimming stripped 1 base from V and 2 bases from J, with 9 bases between. The CDR3 covers 15 residues. The CDR3 sequence is CASSQGVPPGNTIYF. As DNA, the CDR3 is TGTGCCAGCAGCCAAGGGGTCCCCCCTGGAAACACCATATATTTT.

This rearrangement joins TRBV9 to TRBJ1-5; 10 bases align to TRBD1. The trim removed 2 bases at V and 7 bases at J, leaving 6 bases unmatched. This CDR3 has 15 amino acids. Germline V CDR1 and CDR2: SGDLS, YYNGEE. In nucleotides, the CDR3 is TGTGCCAGCAGCGTGGGACAGGGGCCCAGCCAGCCCCAGCATTTT. Protein sequence: CASSVGQGPSQPQHF.

The table lists this clonotype with a few counts. V and J are TRBV4-1 and TRBJ1-4; D is ambiguous. Germline assignment: CDR1 MGHRA and CDR2 YSYEKL. This CDR3 has 13 residues. The germline V and J ends were trimmed by 5 bases and 7 bases, with 11 bases remaining between them. The CDR3 DNA follows: TGCGCCAGCAGCACCCCGAAACTTGAAAAACTGTTTTTT. It encodes CASSTPKLEKLFF.

The rearrangement joins TRBV10-3 to TRBJ2-5, with D perhaps TRBD2 (6 bases). CDR1 is ENHRY and CDR2 is SYGVKD in the germline V gene. V was clipped by 11 bases and J by 5 bases, with 21 bases between them. The CDR3 length is 14 residues. The CDR3 reads CAPHIRGKIETQYF. DNA of the CDR3: TGTGCCCCCCACATTCGCGGGAAAATTGAGACCCAGTACTTC.

The J gene is TRBJ2-5, the V gene TRBV14; D perhaps matches TRBD2 (7 bases). The CDR3 consists of 17 residues. V was shortened by 0 bases and J by 1 base, with 15 bases between the two germline ends. Germline V gene sequence: CDR1 SGHDN, CDR2 FVKESK. The CDR3 bases are TGTGCCAGCAGCCAAGATCGGGAGGACAGTGTCCAAGAGACCCAGTACTTC. It specifies CASSQDREDSVQETQYF.

The rearrangement links TRBV2 to TRBJ2-6; TRBD1 might be the D (6 bases). The V end was cut by 5 bases, the J end by 1 base, with 9 bases between. This CDR3 region has 15 residues. Germline V lookup: CDR1 SNHLY, CDR2 FYNNEI. The CDR3 region is CASSTGISGANVLTF. In DNA, the CDR3 is TGTGCCAGCAGTACAGGGATATCTGGGGCCAACGTCCTGACTTTC.

The table lists this clonotype with a few counts. The chain links TRBV7-3 to TRBJ2-3, with D possibly TRBD1 on 5 matching bases. Germline V lookup: CDR1 SGHTA, CDR2 FQGTGA. There are 16 residues in the CDR3. V lost 1 base and J 5 bases, leaving 16 bases between the germline ends. The CDR3 protein is CASSLIRQGGRDTQYF. The CDR3 nucleotides read TGTGCCAGCAGCTTAATCCGCCAGGGTGGCAGAGATACGCAGTATTTT.

In the case of this clonotype: A much larger clone is a single base away; this may be a read error. The rearrangement links TRBV10-3 to TRBJ2-5, with TRBD2 matching over 11 bases. The CDR3 loop spans 12 amino acids. Per germline, CDR1 ENHRY and CDR2 SYGVKD. The CDR3 sequence: CAATSGGETRYF. CDR3 DNA: TGTGCCGCCACTAGCGGGGGAGAGACCCGGTACTTC.

This clonotype was recorded a few times. This chain links TRBV28 with TRBJ2-7; the D gene is possibly TRBD2 (6 bases). CDR1 is MDHEN, CDR2 SYDVKM, per germline. Deletions cut 4 bases from V and 3 bases from J, with 13 bases between. The CDR3 is 14 amino acids. CDR3 sequence: CASSWGGTGYEQYF. The DNA for the CDR3 is TGTGCCAGCAGTTGGGGCGGGACTGGCTACGAGCAGTACTTC.

Notes on this clonotype: Since the CDR3 does not end with the conserved phenylalanine or tryptophan, this likely comes from a read error. The V and J genes are TRBV28 and TRBJ2-4; D uncertain. V lost 2 bases and J lost 0, with 5 bases in between. Per the germline V gene, CDR1 is MDHEN and CDR2 is SYDVKM. The CDR3 length is 14 residues. CDR3 in DNA: TGTGCCAGCAGTTTACGGCTAGCCAAAAACATTCAGTACGAC. Translating gives CASSLRLAKNIQYD.

The chain uses TRBV7-2 and TRBJ2-1; weak D call: TRBD2 (5 bases). CDR3 length: 15 residues. Germline V gene sequence: CDR1 SGHTA, CDR2 FQGNSA. V dropped 0 bases and J dropped 8 bases, with 14 bases sitting between them. For the CDR3, the DNA is TGTGCCAGCAGCTTAGCAGGGAGCTATGTCGATGAGCAGTTCTTC. Its protein is CASSLAGSYVDEQFF.

This chain joins TRBV27 and TRBJ2-7; a possible D gene is TRBD1 (6 bases). The CDR3 totals 14 residues. The germline gives CDR1 MNHEY, CDR2 SMNVEV (reference sequence). With 5 bases removed from V and 2 bases from J, the gap between germline ends came to 13 bases. This CDR3 reads CASSPTTGTYEQYF. The CDR3 nucleotides are TGTGCCAGCAGTCCCACTACAGGGACCTACGAGCAGTACTTC.

The chain recombines TRBV6-5 with TRBJ2-7; possible D gene TRBD1, 6 bases. The CDR3 is made up of 14 amino acids. The V gene's germline CDR1 is MNHEY and CDR2 SVGAGI. V was pared by 2 bases and J by 0 bases, with 8 bases between. CDR3 sequence (DNA): TGTGCCAGCAGTTACGGGGGCCCCTCCTACGAGCAGTACTTC. Protein sequence: CASSYGGPSYEQYF.

The chain combines TRBV20-1 with TRBJ1-6, with D tentatively TRBD1 (6 bases). This CDR3 contains 12 residues. Trimming took off 6 bases at V and 10 bases at J, with 13 bases between the two ends. The germline V gene has CDR1 DFQATT and CDR2 SNEGSKA (reference sequence). The CDR3 coding sequence is TGCAGTGCGCGTTATCAGGGGTCACCCCTCCACTTT. Protein sequence: CSARYQGSPLHF.

A few counts support this clonotype. The chain joins TRBV7-9 to TRBJ1-2; the D is unclear. The CDR3 spans 16 residues. Germline CDR1 reads SEHNR; CDR2 reads FQNEAQ (reference sequence). V dropped 4 bases and J dropped 1 base, with 16 bases sitting between them. This CDR3 is CASSSPSGPDNYGYTF. For the CDR3, the DNA is TGTGCCAGCAGCTCACCAAGTGGGCCCGATAACTATGGCTACACCTTC.

There are a few counts of this clonotype. The chain is built from TRBV6-2 or TRBV6-3 and TRBJ2-1, with D perhaps matching TRBD1 (5 bases). Germline assignment: CDR1 MNHEY and CDR2 SVGEGT. V was pared by 2 bases and J by 9 bases, with 14 bases between. CDR3 length: 14 residues. The CDR3 nucleotides are TGTGCCAGCAGTTACCAATCAGGGTCGGTTGAGCAGTTCTTC. This translates into CASSYQSGSVEQFF.

This clonotype was recorded only once. The rearrangement uses TRBV6-5 and TRBJ2-2, with D possibly being TRBD2 (5 bases). The length of the CDR3 is 12 residues. The germline V gene encodes CDR1 MNHEY and CDR2 SVGAGI. V was cut by 5 bases and J by 8 bases, with 9 bases left in between. CDR3 in DNA: TGTGCCAGCAGTCCTCGGGAAGGGGAGCTGTTTTTT. This encodes CASSPREGELFF.

This clonotype was detected only a few times. J is TRBJ1-2 and V is TRBV20-1; TRBD1 aligns across 10 bases. Germline lookup yields CDR1 DFQATT and CDR2 SNEGSKA (reference sequence). The CDR3 consists of 10 residues. CDR3 loop: CRTGGHGYTF. The CDR3 DNA is TGCAGGACAGGGGGCCATGGCTACACCTTC.

This clonotype has more than one count but fewer than ten. The chain is built from TRBV12-3 or TRBV12-4 and TRBJ2-7; no clear D gene. The CDR3 spans 16 residues. The V and J ends lost 2 bases and 3 bases respectively, with 17 bases between them. The CDR3 coding sequence is TGTGCCAGCAGTTTACAGACGGGTTTTTTTGACTACGAGCAGTACTTC. Amino acids: CASSLQTGFFDYEQYF.

Only a few counts were recorded for this clonotype. V is TRBV6-6 and J is TRBJ2-5, with D perhaps matching TRBD1 (5 bases). The CDR3 has 13 residues. In germline, CDR1 is MNHNY, CDR2 SVGAGI (reference sequence). V dropped 10 bases and J dropped 2 bases, with 14 bases sitting between them. CDR3 protein: CATAIGHQETQYF. CDR3 bases: TGTGCCACCGCTATCGGACATCAAGAGACCCAGTACTTC.

The rearrangement joins TRBV6-6 to TRBJ1-5; no clear D. This CDR3 spans 17 amino acids. Germline CDR1 MNHNY, CDR2 SVGAGI (reference sequence). The germline V and J ends were trimmed by 7 bases and 4 bases, with 23 bases remaining between them. CDR3 protein: CASTLSESRLSNQPQHF. CDR3 in DNA: TGTGCCAGCACCCTGAGCGAGAGCCGACTCTCTAATCAGCCCCAGCATTTT.

The chain combines TRBV6-5 with TRBJ2-7; TRBD1 agrees at 7 bases. In germline, CDR1 is MNHEY, CDR2 SVGAGI. V dropped 8 bases and J dropped 7; count of bases not matched to a gene: 8. The CDR3 is 12 amino acids. The CDR3, as DNA: TGTGCCAGCTATAGGGGGCCTCATGAGCAGTACTTC. Protein sequence: CASYRGPHEQYF.

The J gene is TRBJ1-2, the V gene TRBV4-2; D is possibly TRBD1 (5 bases). The germline V gene encodes CDR1 LGHNA and CDR2 YNFKEQ. The CDR3 has 18 residues. The germline V and J ends were trimmed by 2 bases and 3 bases, with 22 bases remaining between them. The CDR3 protein is CASSQKAAGILGDYGYTF. In DNA form, the CDR3 reads TGTGCCAGCAGCCAAAAGGCGGCAGGGATTCTAGGGGACTATGGCTACACCTTC.

The chain employs TRBV24-1 and TRBJ1-5, with a possible D match to TRBD1 (5 bases). The CDR3 totals 13 residues. Trimming took 1 base from V and 7 from J, leaving 7 bases between them. Germline loops: CDR1 KGHDR, CDR2 SFDVKD. CDR3 region: CATSDFRGQPQHF. The CDR3 nucleotides are TGTGCCACCAGTGATTTTCGGGGGCAGCCCCAGCATTTT.

The chain is built from TRBV20-1 and TRBJ2-5; D is perhaps TRBD2 (8 bases). The better agreement between TRBJ2-7 and the DNA end casts doubt on the J call. Germline V gene sequence: CDR1 DFQATT, CDR2 SNEGSKA (reference sequence). The CDR3 is made up of 15 amino acids. In DNA, the CDR3 is TGCAGTGCTAGAGATCGGGAGGGGGCAACCTACGAGCAGTACTTC. Translated: CSARDREGATYEQYF.